The clone carrying this TCR beta chain was counted once. CDR3 length equals 14 residues. The V end lost 2 bases, the J end lost 4 bases, and 12 bases lay between the germline ends. Germline lookup yields CDR1 SGHNT and CDR2 YYREEE (reference sequence). These data are taken from a study of control samples from healthy donors and cancer patients. The protocol was immunoSEQ multiplex PCR, while the TCRdb copy is restricted to in-frame clones and leaves out a portion. The table includes about 120,000 clones, approximately 89% detected once. This chain joins TRBV5-4 and TRBJ1-1; D may be TRBD1 (6 bases). Sequenced input: blood. The receptor was derived from a man aged 40-49 years in good health. This CDR3 reads CASSFKGGGTEAFF. In DNA, the CDR3 is TGTGCCAGCAGCTTCAAAGGGGGGGGCACTGAAGCTTTCTTT.